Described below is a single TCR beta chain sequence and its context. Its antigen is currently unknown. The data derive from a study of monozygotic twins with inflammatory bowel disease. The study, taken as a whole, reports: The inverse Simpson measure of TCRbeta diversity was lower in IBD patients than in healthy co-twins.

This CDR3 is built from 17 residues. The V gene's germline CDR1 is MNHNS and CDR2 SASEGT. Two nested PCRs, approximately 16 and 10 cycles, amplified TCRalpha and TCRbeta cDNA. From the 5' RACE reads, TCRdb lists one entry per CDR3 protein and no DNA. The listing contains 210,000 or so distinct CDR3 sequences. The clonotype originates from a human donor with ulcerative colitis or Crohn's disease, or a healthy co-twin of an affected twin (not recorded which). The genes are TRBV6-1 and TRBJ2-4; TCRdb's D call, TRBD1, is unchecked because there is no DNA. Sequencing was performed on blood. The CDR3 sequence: CASRRSVSGGAKNIQYF.